This entry is about one T cell receptor (beta chain). This record belongs to a study of blood T cell repertoires in COVID-19. The overall study: COVID-19 samples collected from the United States, Italy and Spain covered acute and convalescent phases. T cells, B-cell-depleted T cells, or PBMCs provided the cDNA or gDNA that served as material.

V was shortened by 3 bases and J by 0 bases, with 14 bases between the two germline ends. This CDR3 has 17 amino acids. Germline-derived CDR1 and CDR2 are SEHNR and FQNEAQ (reference sequence). In the original processing: The authors estimated nucleated cell counts from reference gene primer amplification. Data came from immunoSEQ multiplex PCR; TCRdb stores just in-frame clones and leaves some out. V and J calls and clone size are given by that table; D and trimming were obtained from the DNA. This sample has about 87,000 clones, with roughly 88% found just once. Patients from Seattle were sampled longitudinally, starting during active infection.

The gene calls are TRBV7-9 and TRBJ1-4; D unclear. The TCR was taken from a woman of 80 years or more with COVID-19, enrolled during active disease. The sample consisted of peripheral blood. DNA for the CDR3: TGTGCCAGCAGCTTTCTCCGGGGATCTGCAACTAATGAAAAACTGTTTTTT. This codes for CASSFLRGSATNEKLFF.